The next 19 T cell receptor beta chains were all read from a single sample in a study of blood T cell repertoires in COVID-19. Libraries were prepared by immunoSEQ multiplex PCR; TCRdb keeps only in-frame clonotypes and omits some of them. The table has under 110,000 clones, over 80% seen once. Sequenced sample: peripheral blood. The receptors were sampled from a man between 50 and 59 years old with active COVID-19.

The chain employs TRBV6-5 and TRBJ2-7; D is unclear. V lost 0 bases, J lost 0 bases, and 6 bases lay in between. The CDR3 runs to 14 residues. The germline gives CDR1 MNHEY, CDR2 SVGAGI. DNA for the CDR3: TGTGCCAGCAGTTACTCTTTACACTCCTACGAGCAGTACTTC. Translated, it gives CASSYSLHSYEQYF.

The rearrangement joins TRBV7-8 to TRBJ1-5; TRBD1 matches at 9 bases. Germline loops: CDR1 SGHVS, CDR2 FQNEAQ. Trimming cost V 5 bases and J 3 bases; bases outside gene matches: 20. The CDR3 is 20 amino acids. Here the CDR3 DNA reads TGTGCCAGCAGCCGGGACAGGGCTGGTGAGGGGGGACGGGTCAATCAGCCCCAGCATTTT. Residues: CASSRDRAGEGGRVNQPQHF.

This chain joins TRBV5-1 and TRBJ2-3; tentative D call: TRBD1 (6 bases). The length of the CDR3 is 14 residues. Trimming cost V 4 bases and J 3 bases, with 12 bases left between them. Germline CDR1 is SGHRS and CDR2 is YFSETQ. The CDR3 protein is CASSPGQPTDTQYF. The CDR3, as DNA: TGCGCCAGCAGCCCCGGACAGCCTACAGATACGCAGTATTTT. The variable domain in full, with the rest retrieved from reference TRBV5-1 and TRBJ2-3, is KAGVTQTPRYLIKTRGQQVTLSCSPISGHRSVSWYQQTPGQGLQFLFEYFSETQRNKGNFPGRFSGRQFSNSRSEMNVSTLELGDSALYLCASSPGQPTDTQYFGPGTRLTVL.

This sequence joins TRBV12-3 or TRBV12-4 and TRBJ1-5; D is perhaps TRBD1 (5 bases). CDR3 length: 13 amino acids. The V end was cut by 3 bases, the J end by 5 bases, with 8 bases between. The CDR3 sequence: CASSFGGDQPQHF. CDR3 in DNA: TGTGCCAGCAGTTTTGGGGGGGATCAGCCCCAGCATTTT.

This chain links TRBV2 with TRBJ2-3; no definite D call. In germline, CDR1 is SNHLY, CDR2 FYNNEI. This CDR3 is 14 amino acids long. The germline V and J ends were trimmed by 2 bases and 1 base, with 7 bases remaining between them. CDR3 region: CASSELARTDTQYF. CDR3 coding DNA: TGTGCCAGCAGTGAATTGGCCCGCACAGATACGCAGTATTTT.

The chain recombines TRBV27 with TRBJ2-3; TRBD2 agrees at 10 bases. The CDR3 totals 12 residues. J was trimmed by 13 bases and V by 2 bases; bases with no gene match: 3. Per germline, CDR1 MNHEY and CDR2 SMNVEV (reference sequence). As DNA, the CDR3 is TGTGCCAGCAGTTTAGAGAGCGGGAGGGAGTATTTT. Encoded protein: CASSLESGREYF.

The CDR3 DNA sequence: TGTGCCGTACTAGAGGGGGCCAACACTGAAGCTTTCTTT. The encoded protein is CAVLEGANTEAFF. This sequence joins TRBV28 and TRBJ1-1, with 7 bases lining up with TRBD1. Germline lookup yields CDR1 MDHEN and CDR2 SYDVKM. CDR3 size: 13 residues. The junction had 8 bases not matched to a gene; V was cut back by 11 bases and J by 2 bases.

The chain recombines TRBV19 with TRBJ2-1, with 8 positions matching TRBD2. The CDR3 covers 15 residues. V gave up 4 bases and J gave up 10 bases; unmatched junction bases: 12. Per the germline V gene, CDR1 is LNHDA and CDR2 is SQIVND (reference sequence). DNA of the CDR3: TGTGCCAGTAGTAATGGGGCGGGAGGACTGAGGGAGCAGTTCTTC. Its protein product is CASSNGAGGLREQFF.

This clone occurred a few times. This rearrangement joins TRBV27 to TRBJ2-7; D possibly corresponds to TRBD1 (6 bases). The V and J ends lost 2 bases and 2 bases respectively, with 13 bases between them. Germline V CDR1 and CDR2: MNHEY, SMNVEV (reference sequence). This CDR3 contains 15 residues. CDR3 sequence: CASSLGGTRTYEQYF. CDR3 sequence (DNA): TGTGCCAGCAGTTTAGGTGGGACAAGAACCTACGAGCAGTACTTC.

Only a few counts were recorded for this clone. V is TRBV5-6 and J is TRBJ1-5, with unresolved D. The V end was cut by 2 bases, the J end by 3 bases, with 15 bases between. The CDR3 is made up of 16 amino acids. Per the germline V gene, CDR1 is SGHDT and CDR2 is YYEEEE. CDR3 loop: CASSFTHAGDNQPQHF. The CDR3 nucleotides are TGTGCCAGCAGCTTCACCCATGCGGGAGACAATCAGCCCCAGCATTTT.

The V and J genes are TRBV5-1 and TRBJ1-2; 7 bases align to TRBD1. V shed 4 bases, J shed 6 bases, and the junction held 6 bases outside the gene matches. Germline V gene data show CDR1 as SGHRS and CDR2 as YFSETQ. There are 13 residues in the CDR3. The DNA for the CDR3 is TGCGCCAGCAGCACGGACAGGTTAAATGGCTACACCTTC. Translated, it gives CASSTDRLNGYTF.

The chain combines TRBV30 with TRBJ1-1; TRBD1 agrees at 7 bases. V dropped 1 base and J dropped 5; count of bases not matched to a gene: 7. There are 14 residues in the CDR3. Germline-derived CDR1 and CDR2 are GTSNPN and SVGIG (reference sequence). CDR3 in amino acids: CAWSADRRGTEAFF. CDR3 DNA: TGTGCCTGGAGTGCCGACCGCAGGGGGACTGAAGCTTTCTTT.

The sample holds a few counts of this clone. This chain links TRBV19 with TRBJ1-1, with 8 bases aligning to TRBD1. Germline values: CDR1 LNHDA, CDR2 SQIVND (reference sequence). The CDR3 totals 14 residues. J lost 4 bases, V lost 5 bases, and 6 bases had no gene match. The CDR3 here is CASSADRGGTEAFF. The CDR3 DNA reads TGTGCCAGTAGTGCCGACAGGGGAGGCACTGAAGCTTTCTTT. Full variable domain (outside the CDR3, taken from reference TRBV19 and TRBJ1-1): DGGITQSPKYLFRKEGQNVTLSCEQNLNHDAMYWYRQDPGQGLRLIYYSQIVNDFQKGDIAEGYSVSREKKESFPLTVTSAQKNPTAFYLCASSADRGGTEAFFGQGTRLTVV.

This chain links TRBV25-1 with TRBJ2-3; TRBD1 matches 7 bases. This CDR3 is built from 16 residues. The germline V gene has CDR1 MGHDK and CDR2 SYGVNS. V shed 5 bases, J shed 2 bases, and the junction held 10 bases outside the gene matches. CDR3: CASSKPGQSYTDTQYF. DNA of the CDR3: TGTGCCAGCAGTAAACCGGGACAGTCTTACACAGATACGCAGTATTTT.

The CDR3 bases are TGTGCCAGCAGAGGGACAGGGGTTCAGAGCTATGGCTACACCTTC. This encodes CASRGTGVQSYGYTF. The chain uses TRBV28 and TRBJ1-2, with 10 bases matching TRBD1. In germline, CDR1 is MDHEN, CDR2 SYDVKM. The CDR3 length is 15 residues. J was trimmed by 4 bases and V by 6 bases; bases with no gene match: 8.

The rearrangement links TRBV18 to TRBJ2-7, with 7 bases that match TRBD2. The CDR3 contains 12 residues. Germline CDR1 reads KGHSH; CDR2 reads LQKENI. V was pared by 8 bases and J by 3 bases, with 4 bases of the junction left unmatched. The CDR3 sequence: CASGEGRYEQYF. For the CDR3, the DNA is TGTGCCAGCGGGGAGGGGCGCTACGAGCAGTACTTC.

This rearrangement joins TRBV7-3 to TRBJ2-5; D not resolved. Germline-derived CDR1 and CDR2 are SGHTA and FQGTGA. With 3 bases removed from V and 10 bases from J, the gap between germline ends came to 18 bases. The CDR3 is 14 residues long. CDR3 sequence reads: CASSFLSLVADQYF. The DNA for the CDR3 is TGTGCCAGCAGCTTCCTAAGCCTCGTTGCGGACCAGTACTTC.

The chain carries TRBV6-5 and TRBJ2-5; D is perhaps TRBD1 (6 bases). The CDR3 loop spans 13 amino acids. CDR1 MNHEY and CDR2 SVGAGI come from the germline V gene. V gave up 6 bases and J gave up 1 base, with 9 bases separating them. CDR3 in DNA: TGTGCCAGCAGAGGGACAACCCAAGAGACCCAGTACTTC. It specifies CASRGTTQETQYF.

This rearrangement joins TRBV20-1 to TRBJ2-3, with 10 bases identical to TRBD2. This CDR3 comprises 15 residues. CDR1 and CDR2 from the germline V gene are DFQATT and SNEGSKA (reference sequence). The J segment lost 1 base and the V segment lost 3 bases, leaving 4 bases of the junction unmatched. CDR3 sequence (DNA): TGCAGTGCTAGTAGAGGACTAGCGGGCACAGATACGCAGTATTTT. It translates to CSASRGLAGTDTQYF.